A selection of T cell receptor beta chains follows, all from one sample in a study of blood T cell repertoires in COVID-19. This table comes from immunoSEQ multiplex PCR, and its TCRdb copy is limited to in-frame clones, with some not included. The table shows some 160,000 clones, with 83% occurring only once. The sample comprised peripheral blood. Receptors were obtained from a woman of 80 years or more with acute or convalescent COVID-19. Each CDR3 is given with its conserved first and last residue. A D gene is named only where the DNA matches it firmly. Clone size is given for some rows only: seen once, a few or many times, or a class if the clone is expanded.

V gene,J gene,D gene,clone size,CDR3 protein,CDR3 DNA
TRBV6-2/TRBV6-3,TRBJ1-5,NA,NA,CASSSPYRTYSNQPQHF,TGTGCCAGCAGTTCTCCGTACCGGACATATAGCAATCAGCCCCAGCATTTT
TRBV7-2,TRBJ2-7,NA,NA,CASSPSLARGYEQYF,TGTGCCAGCAGCCCCTCCCTAGCGAGGGGCTACGAGCAGTACTTC
TRBV7-8,TRBJ2-3,TRBD1,NA,CASSLDTGVTDTQYF,TGTGCCAGCAGCTTAGATACAGGGGTGACAGATACGCAGTATTTT
TRBV14,TRBJ2-7,TRBD2,NA,CASSQGLAAPYEQYF,TGTGCCAGCAGCCAGGGACTAGCGGCTCCCTACGAGCAGTACTTC
TRBV28,TRBJ2-7,NA,NA,CASSWGRGPYEQYF,TGTGCCAGCAGTTGGGGGCGGGGGCCCTACGAGCAGTACTTC
TRBV7-9,TRBJ2-1,TRBD1,NA,CASSATDRGNEQFF,TGTGCCAGCAGCGCGACGGACAGGGGTAATGAGCAGTTCTTC
TRBV19,TRBJ2-2,TRBD2,NA,CASSTIAGDTGELFF,TGTGCCAGTAGTACGATAGCGGGAGACACCGGGGAGCTGTTTTTT
TRBV30,TRBJ2-7,NA,NA,CAYTPGAWTYEQYF,TGTGCCTATACCCCAGGGGCGTGGACCTACGAGCAGTACTTC
TRBV10-3,TRBJ1-3,TRBD1,NA,CAIKASGTGGNTIYF,TGTGCCATCAAAGCCTCCGGGACAGGGGGAAACACCATATATTTT
TRBV12-3/TRBV12-4,TRBJ2-7,TRBD1,NA,CASSDRGHEQYF,TGTGCCAGCAGCGACAGGGGGCACGAGCAGTACTTC
TRBV29-1,TRBJ2-7,NA,few,CSVEVSRDYEQYF,TGCAGCGTTGAAGTCTCCAGGGACTACGAGCAGTACTTC
TRBV6-5,TRBJ2-1,NA,NA,CASSYPQGNNEQFF,TGTGCCAGCAGTTACCCACAGGGTAACAATGAGCAGTTCTTC
TRBV5-1,TRBJ1-4,NA,NA,CASSAPGTNEKLFF,TGCGCCAGCAGCGCCCCAGGGACTAATGAAAAACTGTTTTTT
TRBV4-3,TRBJ1-2,NA,NA,CASSQVGGGLGGGYTF,TGCGCCAGCAGCCAAGTAGGAGGCGGTCTAGGGGGTGGCTACACCTTC
TRBV5-1,TRBJ2-3,NA,NA,CASSLEAGYTDTQYF,TGCGCCAGCAGCTTGGAAGCAGGGTACACAGATACGCAGTATTTT
TRBV7-2,TRBJ2-3,TRBD1,NA,CASSFPTGVDTQYF,TGTGCCAGCAGCTTCCCGACAGGGGTAGATACGCAGTATTTT
TRBV5-1,TRBJ1-2,TRBD1,NA,CASSLGQGALLDYGYTF,TGCGCCAGCAGCTTAGGACAGGGGGCGCTCCTAGACTATGGCTACACCTTC
TRBV15,TRBJ1-1,NA,NA,CATSRPRRGSTEAFF,TGTGCCACCAGCAGACCTCGTAGGGGTTCCACTGAAGCTTTCTTT
TRBV7-2,TRBJ1-5,TRBD1,NA,CASSFWTGGAYSNQPQHF,TGTGCCAGCAGCTTCTGGACAGGGGGCGCCTATAGCAATCAGCCCCAGCATTTT
TRBV27,TRBJ1-4,NA,NA,CASSLDSHNEKLFF,TGTGCCAGCAGTTTAGACAGCCATAATGAAAAACTGTTTTTT
TRBV7-8,TRBJ2-4,NA,few,CASSLSPTRNIQYF,TGTGCCAGCAGCTTATCGCCAACGAGGAACATTCAGTACTTC
TRBV7-2,TRBJ2-5,TRBD2,NA,CASSASGGGQETQYF,TGTGCCAGCAGCGCCAGCGGGGGGGGGCAAGAGACCCAGTACTTC
TRBV4-1,TRBJ1-1,NA,NA,CASSQDLLILEAFF,TGCGCCAGCAGCCAAGATCTTTTAATACTTGAAGCTTTCTTT
TRBV9,TRBJ2-3,TRBD1,NA,CASSRDRAGGDTQYF,TGTGCCAGCAGCAGGGACAGGGCTGGGGGAGATACGCAGTATTTT
TRBV19,TRBJ1-2,TRBD1,NA,CASRTDRALGGYTF,TGTGCCAGTAGGACTGACAGGGCTCTAGGGGGCTACACCTTC
TRBV6-5,TRBJ2-7,TRBD1,NA,CASSSTGEGEQYF,TGTGCCAGCAGTTCGACAGGGGAAGGCGAGCAGTACTTC
TRBV19,TRBJ1-3,TRBD1,NA,CASSEQGNRNTIYF,TGTGCCAGTAGTGAACAGGGGAATAGAAACACCATATATTTT
TRBV5-1,TRBJ1-6,NA,NA,CASSLMLTRDSPLHF,TGCGCCAGCAGCTTGATGTTGACCAGGGATTCACCCCTCCACTTT
TRBV5-1,TRBJ1-5,NA,NA,CASSLSVTQGRGSQPQHF,TGCGCCAGCAGCCTTTCGGTAACACAGGGAAGGGGCAGCCAACCCCAGCATTTT
TRBV5-6,TRBJ2-3,NA,NA,CASRGASTDTQYF,TGTGCCAGCAGGGGGGCTAGCACAGATACGCAGTATTTT
TRBV5-4,TRBJ1-2,TRBD1,NA,CASSPRQGGSGYTF,TGTGCCAGCAGCCCCCGACAGGGTGGTTCTGGCTACACCTTC
TRBV5-4,TRBJ2-1,NA,NA,CASSLRGGKGNEQFF,TGTGCCAGCAGCTTGAGGGGGGGCAAGGGTAATGAGCAGTTCTTC
TRBV18,TRBJ2-3,NA,NA,CASSPAGITPDTQYF,TGTGCCAGCTCACCCGCGGGAATAACTCCAGATACGCAGTATTTT
TRBV12-1,TRBJ2-7,NA,few,CASSFGAVVGYEQYF,TGTGCCAGCAGCTTCGGAGCGGTCGTGGGGTACGAGCAGTACTTC
TRBV19,TRBJ2-3,NA,NA,CASSTYVRGTDTQYF,TGTGCCAGTAGTACCTACGTGAGGGGCACAGATACGCAGTATTTT
TRBV11-2,TRBJ2-1,TRBD1,NA,CASSSPGGQTNEQFF,TGTGCCAGCAGCTCACCTGGGGGACAGACCAATGAGCAGTTCTTC
TRBV5-1,TRBJ2-5,NA,few,CASSFSPGETQYF,TGCGCCAGCAGCTTTAGCCCCGGGGAGACCCAGTACTTC
TRBV12-3/TRBV12-4,TRBJ1-1,NA,NA,CASSLGQNTEAFF,TGTGCCAGCAGTTTAGGTCAGAACACTGAAGCTTTCTTT
TRBV5-4,TRBJ1-3,TRBD1,NA,CASRPDLQGAGNTIYF,TGTGCCAGCAGGCCCGACCTTCAGGGGGCTGGAAACACCATATATTTT
TRBV28,TRBJ2-7,TRBD1,NA,CASSLVDRGSEQYF,TGTGCCAGCAGTTTAGTGGACAGGGGCTCCGAGCAGTACTTC
TRBV18,TRBJ2-1,TRBD2,NA,CASSPFWERDGEQFF,TGTGCCAGCTCCCCATTTTGGGAGCGGGACGGTGAGCAGTTCTTC
TRBV19,TRBJ1-3,TRBD1,once,CASRQGAGNTIYF,TGTGCCAGTCGACAGGGGGCTGGAAACACCATATATTTT
TRBV6-2/TRBV6-3,TRBJ1-5,NA,once,CASSYPRVDNQPQHF,TGTGCCAGCAGTTACCCGAGGGTAGACAATCAGCCCCAGCATTTT
TRBV7-9,TRBJ1-1,NA,NA,CASSLVSGEAFF,TGTGCCAGCAGCTTAGTTTCAGGAGAAGCTTTCTTT
TRBV6-1,TRBJ1-4,NA,NA,CASSERNEKLFF,TGTGCCAGCAGTGAACGTAATGAAAAACTGTTTTTT
TRBV5-6,TRBJ2-2,NA,NA,CASSLGGIDTGELFF,TGTGCCAGCAGCTTGGGGGGCATTGACACCGGGGAGCTGTTTTTT
TRBV12-3/TRBV12-4,TRBJ2-7,NA,NA,CASSPTEHEQYF,TGTGCCAGCAGTCCGACTGAACACGAGCAGTACTTC
TRBV10-3,TRBJ1-5,NA,NA,CASGQAIDSNQPQHF,TGTGCCAGCGGACAAGCGATTGATAGCAATCAGCCCCAGCATTTT
TRBV7-8,TRBJ2-5,NA,NA,CASSLYAGRAQETQYF,TGTGCCAGCAGCTTATATGCCGGCAGGGCCCAAGAGACCCAGTACTTC
TRBV30,TRBJ2-7,TRBD1,NA,CAGVQGASYEQYF,TGTGCCGGTGTACAGGGGGCCTCCTACGAGCAGTACTTC
TRBV5-1,TRBJ1-1,NA,NA,CASSGRQGNTEAFF,TGCGCCAGCAGCGGACGGCAGGGGAACACTGAAGCTTTCTTT
TRBV18,TRBJ2-1,NA,NA,CASSPGGDEQFF,TGTGCCAGCTCACCAGGCGGGGATGAGCAGTTCTTC
TRBV5-6,TRBJ1-2,NA,NA,CASSLTGRVYTF,TGTGCCAGCAGCTTGACAGGGAGGGTCTACACCTTC
TRBV7-2,TRBJ2-5,TRBD2,NA,CASSRSGGAGETQYF,TGTGCCAGCAGCCGTAGCGGGGGGGCCGGAGAGACCCAGTACTTC